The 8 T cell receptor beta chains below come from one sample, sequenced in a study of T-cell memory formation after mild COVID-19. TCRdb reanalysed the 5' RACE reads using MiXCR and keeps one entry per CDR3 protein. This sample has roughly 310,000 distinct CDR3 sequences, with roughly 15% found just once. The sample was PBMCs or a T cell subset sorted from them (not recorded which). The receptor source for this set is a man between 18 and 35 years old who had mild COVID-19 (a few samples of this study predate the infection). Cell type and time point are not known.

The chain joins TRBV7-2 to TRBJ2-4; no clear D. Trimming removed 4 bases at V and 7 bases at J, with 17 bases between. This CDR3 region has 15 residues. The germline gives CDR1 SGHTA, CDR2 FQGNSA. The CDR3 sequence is CASSSPHWLNNIQYF. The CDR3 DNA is TGTGCCAGCAGCTCCCCCCACTGGCTAAACAACATTCAGTACTTC. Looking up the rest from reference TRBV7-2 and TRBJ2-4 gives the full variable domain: GAGVSQSPSNKVTEKGKDVELRCDPISGHTALYWYRQSLGQGLEFLIYFQGNSAPDKSGLPSDRFSAERTGGSVSTLTIQRTQQEDSAVYLCASSSPHWLNNIQYFGAGTRLSVL.

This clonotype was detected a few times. The CDR3 protein is CSARGDRGNPDTQYF. For the CDR3, the DNA is TGCAGTGCTAGAGGGGACAGGGGAAACCCAGATACGCAGTATTTT. V usage is TRBV20-1 and J usage is TRBJ2-3, with 10 bases identical to TRBD1. There are 15 residues in the CDR3. CDR1 DFQATT and CDR2 SNEGSKA come from the germline V gene (reference sequence). Losses at the gene ends were 1 base for V and 4 bases for J; bases not matched to a gene: 5.

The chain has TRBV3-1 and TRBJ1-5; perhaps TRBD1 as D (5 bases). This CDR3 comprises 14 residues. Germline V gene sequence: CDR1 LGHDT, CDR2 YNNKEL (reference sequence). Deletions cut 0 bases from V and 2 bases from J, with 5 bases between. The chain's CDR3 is CASSQEQGNQPQHF. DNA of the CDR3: TGTGCCAGCAGCCAAGAACAGGGCAATCAGCCCCAGCATTTT.

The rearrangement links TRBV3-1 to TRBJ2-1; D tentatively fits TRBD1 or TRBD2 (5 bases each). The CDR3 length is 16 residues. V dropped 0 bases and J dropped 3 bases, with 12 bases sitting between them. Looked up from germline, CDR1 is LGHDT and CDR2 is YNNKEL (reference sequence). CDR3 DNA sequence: TGTGCCAGCAGCCAAGATCTGGGGACCGTCTACAATGAGCAGTTCTTC. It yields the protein CASSQDLGTVYNEQFF.

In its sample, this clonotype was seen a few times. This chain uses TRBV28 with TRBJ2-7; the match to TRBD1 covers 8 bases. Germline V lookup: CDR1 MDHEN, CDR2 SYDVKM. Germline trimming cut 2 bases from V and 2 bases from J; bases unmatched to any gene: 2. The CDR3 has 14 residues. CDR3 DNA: TGTGCCAGCAGTTTAGGCAGGGGGCCCTACGAGCAGTACTTC. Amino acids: CASSLGRGPYEQYF.

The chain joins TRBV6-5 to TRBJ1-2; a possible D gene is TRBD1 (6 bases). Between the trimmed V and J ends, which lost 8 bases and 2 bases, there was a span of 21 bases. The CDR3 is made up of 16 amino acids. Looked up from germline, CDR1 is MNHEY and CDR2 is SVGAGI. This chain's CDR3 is CASWYKGEGTNYGYTF. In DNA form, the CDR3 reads TGTGCCAGCTGGTATAAGGGGGAGGGAACAAACTATGGCTACACCTTC.

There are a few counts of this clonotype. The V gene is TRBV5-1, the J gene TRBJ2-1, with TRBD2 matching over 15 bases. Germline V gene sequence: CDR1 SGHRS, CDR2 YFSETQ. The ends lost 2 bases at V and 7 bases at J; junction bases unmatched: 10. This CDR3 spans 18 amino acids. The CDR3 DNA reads TGCGCCAGCAGCTTACCCGGACTAGCGGGGGGGCCGTCGAATGAGCAGTTCTTC. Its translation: CASSLPGLAGGPSNEQFF. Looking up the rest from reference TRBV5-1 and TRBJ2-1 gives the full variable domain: KAGVTQTPRYLIKTRGQQVTLSCSPISGHRSVSWYQQTPGQGLQFLFEYFSETQRNKGNFPGRFSGRQFSNSRSEMNVSTLELGDSALYLCASSLPGLAGGPSNEQFFGPGTRLTVL.

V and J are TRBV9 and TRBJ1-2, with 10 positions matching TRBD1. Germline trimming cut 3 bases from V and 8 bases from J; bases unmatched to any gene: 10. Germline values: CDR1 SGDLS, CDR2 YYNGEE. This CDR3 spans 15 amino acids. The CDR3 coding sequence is TGTGCCAGCAGCGGCGCCGGGACAGGGGCTTTCGGCTACACCTTC. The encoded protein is CASSGAGTGAFGYTF.